The 12 T cell receptor beta chains given below trace back to one sample, sequenced in a study of low-dose radiotherapy and immunotherapy resistance in tumors. As to time point: after trial treatment. Sample treatment: LDRT plus nivolumab, ipilimumab, low-dose cyclophosphamide and aspirin (RACIN trial). Covering alpha and beta chains, TRAV- and TRBV-specific primers were used for the first-strand cDNA. TCRs were put through approximately 21 PCR cycles of amplification with Phusion. A constant-region primer and the V-primer adapter served as the primer pair. TCRdb reprocessed the reads via MiXCR and lists one record per CDR3 protein. The table has more than 70,000 distinct CDR3 sequences, more than 20% seen once. Material: PBMCs, obtained after low-dose radiotherapy plus immunotherapy. The receptors were sampled from a female donor with ovarian cancer.

The DNA for the CDR3 is TGTGCCAGCAGTTTTTTTGGGGTTGGTGGCTACACCTTC. Its protein is CASSFFGVGGYTF. This chain joins TRBV12-3 or TRBV12-4 and TRBJ1-2; D gene ambiguous. The germline V and J ends were trimmed by 3 bases and 7 bases, with 12 bases remaining between them. The CDR3 totals 13 residues.

The table lists this clonotype with many counts. V gene TRBV29-1 combines with J gene TRBJ1-1; D gene uncertain. Germline lookup yields CDR1 SQVTM and CDR2 ANQGSEA. The CDR3 has 13 residues. The CDR3 reads CRVALSGNTEAFF. CDR3 nucleotides: TGCAGAGTGGCCCTTTCGGGGAACACTGAAGCTTTCTTT. Based on the CDR3 plus reference TRBV29-1 and TRBJ1-1, the full variable domain is SAVISQKPSRDICQRGTSLTIQCQVDSQVTMMFWYRQQPGQSLTLIATANQGSEATYESGFVIDKFPISRPNLTFSTLTVSNMSPEDSSIYLCRVALSGNTEAFFGQGTRLTVV.

This clonotype came up a few times. The chain recombines TRBV4-1 with TRBJ1-2, with D possibly being TRBD1 (6 bases). The CDR3 is 17 amino acids. Germline CDR1 reads MGHRA; CDR2 reads YSYEKL. The ends were cut back, 3 bases at V and 5 bases at J, with 22 bases in the middle. The CDR3 loop reads CASSQRATDGGGYGYTF. The CDR3, as DNA: TGCGCCAGCAGCCAGAGGGCGACAGATGGAGGGGGATATGGCTACACCTTC.

For this clonotype: A far larger clone is one base from this, pointing to a likely read error. The genes are TRBV10-3 and TRBJ2-1; D is tentatively TRBD1 or TRBD2 (5 bases each). Germline V gene lookup returns CDR1 ENHRY and CDR2 SYGVKD. The CDR3 has 12 residues. V lost 11 bases and J 10 bases, leaving 18 bases between the germline ends. CDR3 coding DNA: TGTGCCTCCCGGGACGACCGCTACGAGCAGTTCTTC. Protein sequence: CASRDDRYEQFF.

This clonotype was observed at least ten times. The gene calls are TRBV15 and TRBJ1-5; 9 bases fit TRBD1. Germline lookup yields CDR1 LNHNV and CDR2 YYDKDF (reference sequence). Trimming took 3 bases from V and 4 from J; bases not matched to a gene: 10. The CDR3 is 17 amino acids. CDR3 residues: CATSRGTGRAENQPQHF. In DNA, the CDR3 is TGTGCCACCAGCAGGGGGACAGGGAGGGCGGAGAATCAGCCCCAGCATTTT.

A few counts support this clonotype. This chain connects TRBV24-1 to TRBJ1-5; TRBD1 is a possible D gene (6 bases). CDR3 length: 13 residues. Trimming left V 3 bases short and J 13 bases short, with 15 bases between. Germline V CDR1 and CDR2: KGHDR, SFDVKD. In DNA, the CDR3 is TGTGCCACCAGTGATACCGGGACAAGGGAACAGCATTTT. Translation: CATSDTGTREQHF.

As concerns this clonotype: A far larger clone is only one base removed, so a read error is likely. The chain joins TRBV5-5 to TRBJ2-1; D remains unclear. The V end was cut by 0 bases, the J end by 10 bases, with 17 bases between. This CDR3 is 15 amino acids long. Looked up from germline, CDR1 is SGHKS and CDR2 is YYEKEE (reference sequence). The CDR3 region has the DNA TGTGCCAGCAGCTTGGACTCTTGGTTTCCCTACGAGCAGTTCTTC. Translating gives CASSLDSWFPYEQFF.

This clonotype was seen at least ten times. The chain recombines TRBV9 with TRBJ1-2, with a tentative D call TRBD1 (5 bases). The CDR3 sequence is 14 residues long. From germline, CDR1 is SGDLS and CDR2 YYNGEE. Between the trimmed V and J ends, which lost 2 bases and 4 bases, there was a span of 12 bases. The DNA for the CDR3 is TGTGCCAGCAGCGTGGGGGGACGGCCCTATGGCTACACCTTC. Translating it yields CASSVGGRPYGYTF. Drawing the rest from reference TRBV9 and TRBJ1-2, the complete variable domain is DSGVTQTPKHLITATGQRVTLRCSPRSGDLSVYWYQQSLDQGLQFLIQYYNGEERAKGNILERFSAQQFPDLHSELNLSSLELGDSALYFCASSVGGRPYGYTFGSGTRLTVV.

This clonotype showed up many times. The chain recombines TRBV29-1 with TRBJ2-2; 8 positions match TRBD1. V gave up 8 bases and J gave up 4 bases; unmatched junction bases: 12. Germline V gene data show CDR1 as SQVTM and CDR2 as ANQGSEA. The CDR3 length is 15 residues. The CDR3 reads CSLWTGPRGTGELFF. CDR3 coding DNA: TGCAGCCTGTGGACAGGGCCTCGTGGCACCGGGGAGCTGTTTTTT.

Comments on this clonotype: No DNA is shown, since the ends of the CDR3 on it are uncertain; the CDR3 is the one TCRdb lists. This rearrangement joins TRBV7-3 to TRBJ2-2; TRBD1, as called in the table, went unchecked against the DNA. The CDR3 length equals 16 residues, ends included. Looked up from germline, CDR1 is SGHTA and CDR2 is FQGTGA. The CDR3 region is CASSGTASGTGELFFF.

This clonotype was recorded many times. The chain has TRBV6-6 and TRBJ2-3, with a tentative D call TRBD2 (5 bases). Per germline, CDR1 MNHNY and CDR2 SVGAGI (reference sequence). The CDR3 length is 15 residues. V was cut by 2 bases and J by 0 bases, with 9 bases left in between. CDR3 sequence: CASSYQRPSTDTQYF. The CDR3 coding sequence is TGTGCCAGCAGTTACCAGCGGCCTAGCACAGATACGCAGTATTTT.

This clonotype was observed many times. The V call is TRBV6-5, the J call TRBJ2-2; unclear D gene. CDR1 MNHEY and CDR2 SVGAGI come from the germline V gene. V lost 6 bases to trimming and J lost 4 bases, with 12 bases between them. The CDR3 spans 14 residues. CDR3 coding DNA: TGTGCCAGCAGCAGAGGCGGCCTCACCGGGGAGCTGTTTTTT. The encoded protein is CASSRGGLTGELFF.